This T cell receptor beta chain was profiled in a study of blood T cell repertoires in COVID-19. In the study overall: Acute and convalescent COVID-19 samples came from the United States, Italy and Spain. Sources were T cells, B-cell-depleted T cells, or PBMCs; the material itself was cDNA or gDNA.

V was pared by 3 bases and J by 7 bases, with 9 bases between. The CDR3 runs 12 residues. Original processing notes: Reference gene primer amplification in the assay estimated nucleated cell counts. Libraries were prepared by immunoSEQ multiplex PCR; TCRdb keeps only in-frame clonotypes and omits some of them. From that table come the V and J calls and clone size; the DNA was used to work out D and trimming. The table includes some 100,000 clones, around 78% detected once. Sequencing was carried out using peripheral blood. The receptor was derived from a woman aged 55-70 years with acute or convalescent COVID-19. The V call is TRBV12-3 or TRBV12-4, the J call TRBJ1-2, with no clear D. The CDR3 nucleotides are TGTGCCAGCAGTTTCTACGGGTTTGGCTACACCTTC. This translates into CASSFYGFGYTF.